A single sample is the source of the 27 T cell receptor beta chains below, sequenced in a study of identical twins. MiXCR, run by TCRdb on the 5' RACE reads, gives a single entry per CDR3 protein. The sample has fewer than 250,000 distinct CDR3 sequences; 6.5% to 8.5% are singletons. This sample also belongs to another study, concerning yellow fever vaccine responses in identical twins.

The sample was memory (CD45RO+) T cells sorted from blood. These receptors all stem from a woman aged 18-35 years in good health.

This clonotype has more than one count but fewer than ten. This rearrangement joins TRBV30 to TRBJ2-6; D gene unclear. Trimming cost V 2 bases and J 0 bases, with 2 bases left between them. CDR1 is GTSNPN and CDR2 is SVGIG in the germline V gene (reference sequence). The CDR3 is 13 residues long. CDR3 amino acids: CAWSFSGANVLTF. For the CDR3, the DNA is TGTGCCTGGAGTTTCTCTGGGGCCAACGTCCTGACTTTC.

This clonotype showed up many times. This chain links TRBV12-3 or TRBV12-4 with TRBJ2-3; TRBD1 matches 12 bases. The junction had 5 bases not matched to a gene; V was cut back by 4 bases and J by 3 bases. CDR3 length equals 16 residues. CDR3 residues: CASSSGTGGETDTQYF. The CDR3 DNA reads TGTGCCAGCAGTTCCGGGACAGGGGGCGAGACAGATACGCAGTATTTT.

This clonotype was seen at least ten times. The chain uses TRBV27 and TRBJ2-1; possible D gene TRBD2, 5 bases. The germline V and J ends were trimmed by 5 bases and 3 bases, with 17 bases remaining between them. Germline CDR1 and CDR2: MNHEY and SMNVEV (reference sequence). There are 16 residues in the CDR3. This CDR3 is CASSPLMGVGYNEQFF. DNA for the CDR3: TGTGCCAGCAGTCCCCTAATGGGAGTGGGCTACAATGAGCAGTTCTTC.

There are many counts of this clonotype. The chain uses TRBV11-2 and TRBJ1-4; 9 bases are a match to TRBD1. The J segment lost 8 bases and the V segment lost 1 base, leaving 5 bases of the junction unmatched. The CDR3 contains 15 residues. Germline V lookup: CDR1 SGHAT, CDR2 FQNNGV. The CDR3 loop reads CASSLGGTGHEKLFF. In DNA form, the CDR3 reads TGTGCCAGCAGCTTAGGGGGGACAGGGCACGAAAAACTGTTTTTT.

This clonotype was seen only a few times. The chain links TRBV11-1 to TRBJ2-4, with 11 bases that match TRBD2. The CDR3 spans 18 residues. The V segment lost 4 bases and the J segment 9 bases; nucleotides outside the gene matches: 17. Germline lookup yields CDR1 SGHAT and CDR2 FQDESV (reference sequence). The CDR3 bases are TGTGCCAGCAGCTCTAGACAGGGCTTAGCGGGGGGGAATACCATTCAGTACTTC. Residues: CASSSRQGLAGGNTIQYF.

This clonotype was found a few times. This sequence joins TRBV5-1 and TRBJ2-1, with D possibly being TRBD2 (6 bases). From germline, CDR1 is SGHRS and CDR2 YFSETQ. This CDR3 has 16 amino acids. V lost 0 bases and J lost 1, with 11 bases in between. The CDR3 DNA reads TGCGCCAGCAGCTTGGTGATGGGGGGATCCTACAATGAGCAGTTCTTC. It is translated as CASSLVMGGSYNEQFF. Using reference TRBV5-1 and TRBJ2-1 for the parts outside the CDR3, the full variable domain is KAGVTQTPRYLIKTRGQQVTLSCSPISGHRSVSWYQQTPGQGLQFLFEYFSETQRNKGNFPGRFSGRQFSNSRSEMNVSTLELGDSALYLCASSLVMGGSYNEQFFGPGTRLTVL.

This clonotype was counted ten times or more. The chain joins TRBV24-1 to TRBJ2-2; D uncertain. From germline, CDR1 is KGHDR and CDR2 SFDVKD. V lost 3 bases to trimming and J lost 6 bases, with 7 bases between them. The CDR3 loop spans 13 amino acids. In DNA form, the CDR3 reads TGTGCCACCAGTGATGGCGTTGCCGGGGAGCTGTTTTTT. Amino acid sequence: CATSDGVAGELFF.

The V and J genes are TRBV3-1 and TRBJ2-5, with 7 positions matching TRBD1. This CDR3 has 17 residues. The V segment lost 2 bases and the J segment 2 bases; nucleotides outside the gene matches: 11. Germline CDR1 reads LGHDT; CDR2 reads YNNKEL (reference sequence). CDR3 in DNA: TGTGCCAGCAGCCAAATGCCCTGGGACAGACTTCAAGAGACCCAGTACTTC. This sequence encodes CASSQMPWDRLQETQYF.

The table lists this clonotype with many counts. This chain joins TRBV29-1 and TRBJ2-3, with no clear D. The V and J ends lost 4 bases and 2 bases respectively, with 10 bases between them. The length of the CDR3 is 13 residues. Germline CDR1 SQVTM, CDR2 ANQGSEA. The CDR3 spells CSVAVGNTDTQYF. The DNA for the CDR3 is TGCAGCGTTGCTGTGGGGAACACAGATACGCAGTATTTT.

The chain couples TRBV18 to TRBJ2-7; 8 bases line up with TRBD2. The CDR3 extends over 14 amino acids. Germline V gene data show CDR1 as KGHSH and CDR2 as LQKENI. V lost 5 bases, J lost 3 bases, and 6 bases stayed unmatched. CDR3 sequence: CASSITGTSYEQYF. The CDR3 DNA is TGTGCCAGCTCAATTACCGGGACTAGCTACGAGCAGTACTTC.

V is TRBV25-1 and J is TRBJ1-2; no firm D call. The CDR3 is made up of 10 amino acids. From germline, CDR1 is MGHDK and CDR2 SYGVNS. Trimming removed 4 bases at V and 7 bases at J, with 4 bases between. The CDR3 nucleotides read TGTGCCAGCAGTGGGCCTGGCTACACCTTC. It is translated as CASSGPGYTF.

The table lists this clonotype with many counts. The CDR3 region is CASSPDAAGTSGNEQFF. The CDR3 nucleotides read TGTGCCAGCAGCCCAGATGCCGCCGGGACTAGCGGCAATGAGCAGTTCTTC. The V and J genes are TRBV4-2 and TRBJ2-1; TRBD2 aligns across 11 bases. This CDR3 contains 17 residues. With V trimmed by 4 bases and J by 6 bases, 11 bases remained unmatched. Germline values: CDR1 LGHNA, CDR2 YNFKEQ.

This clonotype was seen ten or more times. The rearrangement joins TRBV4-3 to TRBJ2-7; TRBD2 agrees at 14 bases. The CDR3 runs to 16 residues. CDR1 and CDR2 (germline): LGHNA, YSLEER. J gave up 9 bases and V 0 bases, and 7 bases lay outside the gene matches. CDR3 bases: TGCGCCAGCAGCCAAGATCCTGGGACTAGCGGGAGAGCGCAGTACTTC. Amino acids: CASSQDPGTSGRAQYF.

This chain links TRBV2 with TRBJ2-5; D perhaps matches TRBD1 (6 bases). The V gene lost 7 bases and the J gene lost 7 bases, with 16 bases spanning the gap. The CDR3 sequence is 13 residues long. Germline V gives CDR1 SNHLY, CDR2 FYNNEI. The CDR3 sequence: CASNGQQGTTQYF. The CDR3 nucleotides are TGTGCCAGCAACGGACAGCAGGGGACGACCCAGTACTTC.

This clonotype was detected many times. The genes are TRBV4-3 and TRBJ2-2; 10 bases match TRBD2. V trimming: 1 base; J trimming: 4 bases; junction bases outside the gene matches: 3. This CDR3 contains 16 residues. From germline, CDR1 is LGHNA and CDR2 YSLEER. CDR3 bases: TGCGCCAGCAGCCAAGTACCTAGCGGGGGCACCGGGGAGCTGTTTTTT. Amino acid sequence: CASSQVPSGGTGELFF.

The genes are TRBV24-1 and TRBJ2-3; 10 bases map to TRBD1. Germline CDR1 and CDR2: KGHDR and SFDVKD. Trimming removed 1 base from V and 6 bases from J; junction bases left unmatched: 3. The CDR3 spans 15 residues. CDR3 bases: TGTGCCACCAGTGATTTCGGGACAGGGGTGGATACGCAGTATTTT. Protein product: CATSDFGTGVDTQYF.

This sequence joins TRBV6-5 and TRBJ1-6; 12 bases agree with TRBD1. Germline V gene sequence: CDR1 MNHEY, CDR2 SVGAGI. This CDR3 has 16 amino acids. V was clipped by 4 bases and J by 8 bases; unmatched bases: 6. The CDR3 reads CASSWGQGAGDSPLHF. The CDR3 region has the DNA TGTGCCAGCAGTTGGGGACAGGGGGCTGGGGATTCACCCCTCCACTTT.

This clonotype was seen many times. The chain links TRBV25-1 to TRBJ1-4; 8 bases align to TRBD1. Germline V gene lookup returns CDR1 MGHDK and CDR2 SYGVNS. CDR3 length: 15 amino acids. Trimming cost V 2 bases and J 6 bases; bases outside gene matches: 5. DNA for the CDR3: TGTGCCAGCAGTGAAACCAGGGGGCGGGATGAAAAACTGTTTTTT. It codes for CASSETRGRDEKLFF.

This sequence joins TRBV20-1 and TRBJ2-2, with a tentative D call TRBD2 (7 bases). From germline, CDR1 is DFQATT and CDR2 SNEGSKA (reference sequence). CDR3 length equals 17 residues. Trimming took off 6 bases at V and 0 bases at J, with 20 bases between the two ends. The CDR3 spells CSAQRGGATPNTGELFF. The DNA for the CDR3 is TGCAGTGCCCAAAGGGGGGGGGCGACACCGAACACCGGGGAGCTGTTTTTT.

This clonotype was detected only a few times. This chain connects TRBV4-2 to TRBJ2-7, with D perhaps matching TRBD1 (6 bases). V was shortened by 1 base and J by 0 bases, with 16 bases between the two germline ends. Germline CDR1 reads LGHNA; CDR2 reads YNFKEQ. The CDR3 spans 17 residues. The CDR3 coding sequence is TGTGCCAGCAGCCAAGGAGTGGGGGCCATTACCTCCTACGAGCAGTACTTC. It is translated as CASSQGVGAITSYEQYF.

Ten or more counts support this clonotype. The chain is built from TRBV15 and TRBJ2-5; D gene uncertain. Trimming shortened V by 0 bases and J by 1 base, and 9 bases separated the two germline ends. Germline loops: CDR1 LNHNV, CDR2 YYDKDF (reference sequence). The CDR3 consists of 15 residues. The CDR3 loop is CATSRDGKSQETQYF. Written as DNA, the CDR3 is TGTGCCACCAGCAGAGATGGAAAATCCCAAGAGACCCAGTACTTC.

The chain employs TRBV6-1 and TRBJ1-3; TRBD1 matches at 7 bases. Germline CDR1 MNHNS, CDR2 SASEGT. The CDR3 consists of 16 residues. The V and J ends lost 8 bases and 4 bases, in that order; junction bases with no gene match: 14. CDR3 amino acids: CASASPSGGGGNTIYF. Written as DNA, the CDR3 is TGTGCCAGCGCTTCCCCCTCAGGGGGAGGAGGAAACACCATATATTTT.

This clonotype was picked up many times. The V gene is TRBV7-9, the J gene TRBJ2-2; D is ambiguous. Trimming cost V 4 bases and J 1 base, with 10 bases left between them. The CDR3 length is 15 residues. CDR1 is SEHNR and CDR2 is FQNEAQ in the germline V gene (reference sequence). The CDR3 region is CASSSSILNTGELFF. In nucleotides, the CDR3 is TGTGCCAGCAGCTCCAGTATCCTGAACACCGGGGAGCTGTTTTTT.

The rearrangement joins TRBV2 to TRBJ2-7; 9 nucleotides match TRBD1. The germline CDR1 and CDR2 sequences are SNHLY and FYNNEI. This CDR3 has 13 amino acids. V lost 5 bases, J lost 3 bases, and 2 bases stayed unmatched. The CDR3: CASSRDRVYEQYF. DNA of the CDR3: TGTGCCAGCAGTCGGGACAGGGTCTACGAGCAGTACTTC.

This clonotype was observed a single time. CDR3 protein: CADGRGEGSYNEQFF. The CDR3 bases are TGTGCCGACGGTCGGGGCGAGGGCTCCTACAATGAGCAGTTCTTC. This chain connects TRBV2 to TRBJ2-1; D tentatively reads TRBD1 or TRBD2 (5 bases each). V lost 11 bases to trimming and J lost 0 bases, with 17 bases between them. The CDR3 extends over 15 amino acids. Germline V gene data show CDR1 as SNHLY and CDR2 as FYNNEI.

This rearrangement joins TRBV7-2 to TRBJ2-7, with TRBD1 matching over 9 bases. The V and J ends lost 5 bases and 4 bases, in that order; junction bases with no gene match: 9. Germline-derived CDR1 and CDR2 are SGHTA and FQGNSA. The CDR3 spans 15 residues. CDR3 coding DNA: TGTGCCAGCAGCCCCGCCGGGACAGGGTCATACGAGCAGTACTTC. It is translated as CASSPAGTGSYEQYF.

This clonotype was detected many times. The CDR3 region has the DNA TGTGCCAGCAGCGTAGCATGGGGACTAGCGGGAGCAGATACGCAGTATTTT. Residues: CASSVAWGLAGADTQYF. The gene calls are TRBV9 and TRBJ2-3; 14 positions agree with TRBD2. In germline, CDR1 is SGDLS, CDR2 YYNGEE. The CDR3 spans 17 residues. V shed 0 bases and J 4 bases; nucleotides not matched to a gene: 4.